This TCR beta chain was recorded in a study of beta chain features in type 1 diabetes listed by TCRdb under 2018. Describing the broader study: Mean age, gender distribution, total cell number and subset yield were not different between patients and healthy donors. A total of 85 million to 140 million sorted cells were examined across all samples, and a strong correlation was observed between cell number per subset and RNA yield. In the study, TCRB repertoires of sorted circulating CD4+ T cell subsets from recently diagnosed type 1 diabetes patients were compared with those of matched healthy donors. Whereas all 28 donors provided naive and central memory subsets, regulatory and stem cell-like memory subsets were isolated from just 8 patients and about 8 healthy donors.

The entire amount of isolated RNA was reverse transcribed using the High Capacity cDNA Reverse Transcription Kit, so the sequenced TCRB transcripts were expressed ones. Deep immunoSEQ sequencing was applied to naive, central memory and regulatory T cell samples, giving an average of roughly 3.5 million total reads per sample. After sorted cells were lysed in RLT buffer, RNA was extracted with DNase-treated RNeasy Micro or Mini kits, with the choice depending on cell number. To prevent cross-contamination, every cell subset was processed on its own, while patient and healthy donor samples were processed together. The immunoSEQ multiplex PCR was used to amplify TCRB sequences from cDNA, generating 87-bp fragments that spanned the CDR3 region. Amplicons were sequenced on the Illumina HiSeq platform. The published analysis was carried out like this. Synthetic template baselines were used to correct PCR bias computationally, reads within Hamming distance 2 were collapsed, and singletons that could not be merged were discarded. Reads were aligned to IMGT to assign V, D and J genes, CDR3 length, and insertions or deletions at six rearrangement sites. Within each subset, clonotype counts were normalized to sorted cell number, and only after that were true diversity and Gini coefficients computed with the tcR R package. The overlap coefficient, calculated on TCRB nucleotide sequences, was used to quantify repertoire sharing. Out-of-frame TCRB sequences from naive cells were analyzed to stand in for the pre-selection repertoire. Drawn from immuneACCESS, this table holds only the in-frame rearrangements with V and J called that TCRdb kept. Clones are partly lost; checked studies trace under half to an unresolved V gene and leave the rest unexplained. That table gives V, J and clone size, and the DNA gave D and trimming. Recorded for this sample are hundreds of thousands of clones; about 15% of them occurred a single time. Together, the top ten hold roughly 0.038% of the sample.

Between the V and J ends, shortened by 2 bases and 4 bases respectively, the junction contains 8 bases. Taken from cysteine to phenylalanine, the CDR3 has 13 residues. The sequence is cut down to CDR3 DNA, 39 bases in frame from base 1. The germline V gene encodes CDR1 MNHEY and CDR2 SVGAGI. Paper-wide results and their limitations: HLA sub-analyses involved small numbers of individuals, so any influence of HLA type on TCRB rearrangement remained unresolved. Naive, central memory and regulatory TCRB repertoires appeared to be more similar among patients than among healthy donors. Patients with type 1 diabetes made fewer insertions and deleted more nucleotides at VDJ recombination sites, implying thymic rearrangement abnormalities. Type 1 diabetes patients showed a moderate but significant shortening of TCRB CDR3 length in all four CD4+ subsets. PCR may preferentially amplify shorter templates, but because patient and control samples were amplified and corrected together, any resulting skew would affect both groups equally. Because cDNA rather than genomic DNA was sequenced, highly expressing activated cells could have been over-represented, although no difference in activation and CD3 levels was found between groups.

Each donor gave one peripheral blood draw, around 0.12 L on average, collected into heparinised tubes. A BD FACSAria II and a panel including CD45RO, CCR7, CD25, CD127, CD95 and CD27 were used to sort naive, central memory, regulatory and stem cell-like memory CD4+ T cells. A purity above 95% was achieved for all sorted populations. PBMCs were isolated right away by Lymphoprep density gradient centrifugation and were stained directly, without culture. So that batch effects would be minimized, each experiment stained and sorted samples in pairs, pairing one healthy donor with one patient. A remark on this clone: This receptor's antigen is unknown. Base-call qualities are not available, and no considerably larger clone is one nucleotide away.

The receptor comes from a man in his thirties or forties in good health. The sample comprised naive CD4+ T cells from blood. According to the study, the label for this sample's cell subset or site signals: true naive CD4+ T cells. This receptor chain uses TRBV6-5 and TRBJ1-1; the D gene cannot be named for sure. The CDR3 protein: CASSYGQITEAFF. In nucleotides, the sequence is TGTGCCAGCAGTTACGGGCAGATCACTGAAGCTTTCTTT.